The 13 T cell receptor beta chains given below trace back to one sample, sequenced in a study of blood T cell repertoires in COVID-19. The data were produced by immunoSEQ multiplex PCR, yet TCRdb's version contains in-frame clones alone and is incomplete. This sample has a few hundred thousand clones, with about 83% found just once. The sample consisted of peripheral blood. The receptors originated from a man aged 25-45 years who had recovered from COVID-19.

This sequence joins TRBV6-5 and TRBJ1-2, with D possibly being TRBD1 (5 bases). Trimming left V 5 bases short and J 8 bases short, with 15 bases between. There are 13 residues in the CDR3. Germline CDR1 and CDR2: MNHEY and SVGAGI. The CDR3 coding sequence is TGTGCCAGCAGTCGGGACTCCCCTTCGGGCTACACCTTC. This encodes CASSRDSPSGYTF.

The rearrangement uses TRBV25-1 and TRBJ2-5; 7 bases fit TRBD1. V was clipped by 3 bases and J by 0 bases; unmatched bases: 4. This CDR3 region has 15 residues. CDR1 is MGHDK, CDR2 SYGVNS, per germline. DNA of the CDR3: TGTGCCAGCAGTGATCCAGGGGGTCACCAAGAGACCCAGTACTTC. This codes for CASSDPGGHQETQYF.

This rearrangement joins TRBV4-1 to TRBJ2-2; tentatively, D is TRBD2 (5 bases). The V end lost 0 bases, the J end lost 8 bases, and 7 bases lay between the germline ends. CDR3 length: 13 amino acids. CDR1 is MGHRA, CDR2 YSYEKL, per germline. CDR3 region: CASSQDPGGELFF. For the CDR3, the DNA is TGCGCCAGCAGCCAAGATCCGGGAGGGGAGCTGTTTTTT.

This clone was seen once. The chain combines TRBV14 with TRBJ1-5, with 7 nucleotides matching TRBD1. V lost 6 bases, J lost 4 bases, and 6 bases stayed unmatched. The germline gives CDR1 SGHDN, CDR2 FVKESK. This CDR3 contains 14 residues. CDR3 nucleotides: TGTGCCAGCAGAACGACAGGGATAAATCAGCCCCAGCATTTT. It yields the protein CASRTTGINQPQHF.

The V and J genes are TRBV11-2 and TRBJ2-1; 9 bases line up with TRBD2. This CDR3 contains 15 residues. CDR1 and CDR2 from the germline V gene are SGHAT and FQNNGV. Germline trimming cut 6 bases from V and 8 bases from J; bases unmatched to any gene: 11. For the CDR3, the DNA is TGTGCCAGCAGAGTGCGGGGGGGCCATAGCGATGAGCAGTTCTTC. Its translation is CASRVRGGHSDEQFF.

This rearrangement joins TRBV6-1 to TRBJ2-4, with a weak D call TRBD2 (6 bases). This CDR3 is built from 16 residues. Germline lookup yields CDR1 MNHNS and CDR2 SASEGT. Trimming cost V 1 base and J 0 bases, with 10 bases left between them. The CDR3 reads CASSEGGVGAKNIQYF. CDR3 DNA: TGTGCCAGCAGTGAAGGGGGGGTCGGAGCCAAAAACATTCAGTACTTC.

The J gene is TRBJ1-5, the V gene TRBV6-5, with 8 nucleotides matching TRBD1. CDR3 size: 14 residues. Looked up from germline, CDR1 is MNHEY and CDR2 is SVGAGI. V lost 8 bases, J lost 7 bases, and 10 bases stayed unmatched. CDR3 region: CASGPDREYQPQHF. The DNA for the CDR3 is TGTGCCAGCGGTCCGGACAGGGAGTACCAGCCCCAGCATTTT.

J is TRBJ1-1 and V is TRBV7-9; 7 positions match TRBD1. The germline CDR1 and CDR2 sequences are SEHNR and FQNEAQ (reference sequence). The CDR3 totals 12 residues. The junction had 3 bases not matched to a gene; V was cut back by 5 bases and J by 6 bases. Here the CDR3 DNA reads TGTGCCAGCAGCCCGACAGGGCCTGAAGCTTTCTTT. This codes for CASSPTGPEAFF.

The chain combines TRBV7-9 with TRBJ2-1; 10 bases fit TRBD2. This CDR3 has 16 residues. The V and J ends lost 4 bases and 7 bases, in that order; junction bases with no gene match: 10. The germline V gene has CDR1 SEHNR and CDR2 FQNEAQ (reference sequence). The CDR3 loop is CASSSKERGGLNEQFF. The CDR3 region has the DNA TGTGCCAGCAGCTCAAAAGAGCGGGGGGGCCTGAATGAGCAGTTCTTC.

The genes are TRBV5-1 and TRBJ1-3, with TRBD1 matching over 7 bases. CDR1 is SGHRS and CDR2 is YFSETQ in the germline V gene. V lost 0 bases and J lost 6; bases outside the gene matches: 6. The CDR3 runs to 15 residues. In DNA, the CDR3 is TGCGCCAGCAGCTTGGGTGACAGGGTTGAAAACACCATATATTTT. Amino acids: CASSLGDRVENTIYF.

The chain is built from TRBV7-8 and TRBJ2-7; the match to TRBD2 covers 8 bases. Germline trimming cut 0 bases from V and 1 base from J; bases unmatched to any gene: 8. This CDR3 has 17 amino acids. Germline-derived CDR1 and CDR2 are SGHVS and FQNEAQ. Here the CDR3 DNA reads TGTGCCAGCAGCTTAGCGTTTGGTAGCGGGGAGTCCTACGAGCAGTACTTC. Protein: CASSLAFGSGESYEQYF.

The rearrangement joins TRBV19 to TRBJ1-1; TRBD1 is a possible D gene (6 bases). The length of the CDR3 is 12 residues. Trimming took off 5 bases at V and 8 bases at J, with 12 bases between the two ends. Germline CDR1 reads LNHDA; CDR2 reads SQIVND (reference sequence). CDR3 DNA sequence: TGTGCCAGTAGTTACAGGGACCGGGAAGCTTTCTTT. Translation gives CASSYRDREAFF.

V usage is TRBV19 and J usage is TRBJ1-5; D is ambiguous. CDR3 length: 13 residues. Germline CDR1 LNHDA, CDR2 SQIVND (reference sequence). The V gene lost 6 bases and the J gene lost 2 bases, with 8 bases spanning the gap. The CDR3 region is CASRVSGNQPQHF. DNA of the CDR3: TGTGCCAGTAGAGTTAGTGGCAATCAGCCCCAGCATTTT.